Listed below are T cell receptor beta chains from one sample, sequenced in a study of T cell changes during pregnancy in multiple sclerosis. Sequencing used immunoSEQ multiplex PCR; TCRdb keeps in-frame clones, though not all of them. The sample comprises tens of thousands of clones, 90% to 95% of which are singletons, and more than 0.85% rests with the top ten. The specimen was peripheral blood, collected in the second trimester of pregnancy. Source of these receptors: a female donor with multiple sclerosis, enrolled in a pregnancy study. The CDR3 runs from the conserved cysteine through the conserved F or W. The D gene is left open where the match is weak. Clone size is shown for a subset of rows, as once, few, many or a class of expanded clone.

CDR3 length	D gene	V gene	clone size	J gene	CDR3 DNA	CDR3 protein
13	.	TRBV6-1	.	TRBJ2-7	TGTGCCAGCAGTGATACCGGACTAAGCGAGCAGTACTTC	CASSDTGLSEQYF
17	.	TRBV7-8	.	TRBJ1-3	TGTGCCAGCAGCATTTCACAGAATTATTTCTCTGGAAACACCATATATTTT	CASSISQNYFSGNTIYF
14	.	TRBV30	.	TRBJ1-2	TGTGCCTGGGCCCCGGGACTCCTGCCCTATGGCTACACCTTC	CAWAPGLLPYGYTF
14	TRBD1	TRBV19	.	TRBJ2-7	TGTGCCAGTAGTATCGGACAGGGGACTTACGAGCAGTACTTC	CASSIGQGTYEQYF
18	TRBD2	TRBV28	.	TRBJ2-5	TGTGCCAGCAGTCCTGGGTTGCTAGCGGGAGGCCCCCAAGAGACCCAGTACTTC	CASSPGLLAGGPQETQYF
15	TRBD1	TRBV4-1	.	TRBJ2-7	TGCGCCAGCAGCCCCTCCCCAGGGACAGCCTACGAGCAGTACTTC	CASSPSPGTAYEQYF
14	TRBD1	TRBV19	.	TRBJ2-7	TGTGCCAGTAGGTGGACAGGGGATCACTACGAGCAGTACTTC	CASRWTGDHYEQYF
16	.	TRBV7-9	.	TRBJ2-3	TGTGCCAGCAGCCCGGGCACTAGAGTTCTCACAGATACGCAGTATTTT	CASSPGTRVLTDTQYF
15	.	TRBV7-9	once	TRBJ2-7	TGTGCCAGCAGCTTAGAGGTGGCAGGGGCGCGCGAGCAGTACTTC	CASSLEVAGAREQYF
15	TRBD1	TRBV5-4	.	TRBJ1-4	TGTGCCAGCAGCGAGGGACAGGGGGTGGGCGAAAAACTGTTTTTT	CASSEGQGVGEKLFF
15	.	TRBV27	.	TRBJ1-2	TGTGCCAGCAGCCAACACAGGGTCCCCAACTATGGCTACACCTTC	CASSQHRVPNYGYTF
12	TRBD1	TRBV30	.	TRBJ2-7	TGTGCCTGGAGGGGGGACAGCTACGAGCAGTACTTC	CAWRGDSYEQYF
15	.	TRBV6-1	.	TRBJ2-1	TGTGCCAGCAGTTTAAGGACAGATGGCTACAATGAGCAGTTCTTC	CASSLRTDGYNEQFF
17	.	TRBV28	.	TRBJ1-4	TGTGCCAGCAGTTCATATGCCTCAGGGGTCACTAATGAAAAACTGTTTTTT	CASSSYASGVTNEKLFF
18	TRBD2	TRBV27	.	TRBJ2-6	TGTGCCAGCAGTTTGGGAGGGGAAGGGGCCTCTGGGGCCAACGTCCTGACTTTC	CASSLGGEGASGANVLTF
16	.	TRBV4-2	.	TRBJ2-7	TGTGCCAGCAGCCAAGGGGGGGTGGACAGGCGGGGCGAGCAGTACTTC	CASSQGGVDRRGEQYF
17	TRBD2	TRBV18	.	TRBJ2-1	TGTGCCAGCTCACCCCCCGGACTAGCGGGAGGGCCAGGTGAGCAGTTCTTC	CASSPPGLAGGPGEQFF
13	.	TRBV30	.	TRBJ2-3	TGTGCCTGGAACCGGGACTCCACAGATACGCAGTATTTT	CAWNRDSTDTQYF
13	TRBD1	TRBV7-8	.	TRBJ1-1	TGTGCCAGCTTTGGGACAGGCTACACTGAAGCTTTCTTT	CASFGTGYTEAFF
12	.	TRBV30	.	TRBJ2-1	TGTGCCTGGAGTGTAACGGGCAATGAGCAGTTCTTC	CAWSVTGNEQFF
16	TRBD1	TRBV7-3	.	TRBJ2-3	TGTGCCAGCAGCTTAGACAGGGGGCTACTCCGGGGTACGCAGTATTTT	CASSLDRGLLRGTQYF
18	.	TRBV21-1	.	TRBJ2-7	TGTGCCAGCAGCAAAGTGGGGGCATTTATTGGTACTTCCTACGAGCAGTACTTC	CASSKVGAFIGTSYEQYF
15	TRBD1	TRBV9	.	TRBJ2-1	TGTGCCAGCAAAAGGGGGCAGGGGGTATACAATGAGCAGTTCTTC	CASKRGQGVYNEQFF
13	.	TRBV9	.	TRBJ1-1	TGTGCCAGCAGCGAGGGAGGTCGCACTGAAGCTTTCTTT	CASSEGGRTEAFF
17	TRBD1	TRBV6-1	once	TRBJ2-4	TGTGCCAGCAGTGAGTCCAGGGGGCTTCGAGCCAAAAACATTCAGTACTTC	CASSESRGLRAKNIQYF
14	TRBD1	TRBV6-1	.	TRBJ1-2	TGTGCCAGCAGTACCGACAGGGGGCTTGGAGGCTACACCTTC	CASSTDRGLGGYTF
13	TRBD1	TRBV6-1	.	TRBJ2-5	TGTGCCAGCAGTGGGACAGGGAGTGCGACCCAGTACTTC	CASSGTGSATQYF
14	.	TRBV7-9	.	TRBJ1-1	TGTGCCAGCAGCGTCGCAAGAGAGTCCTCCGAAGCTTTCTTT	CASSVARESSEAFF
16	TRBD2	TRBV7-6	.	TRBJ2-1	TGTGCCAGCAGCCCCATGACTAGCGGGGGATACAATGAGCAGTTCTTC	CASSPMTSGGYNEQFF
15	TRBD2	TRBV7-7	.	TRBJ2-1	TGTGCCAGCAGCCGAGCGGGAGGAGGTTTCAATGAGCAGTTCTTC	CASSRAGGGFNEQFF
16	TRBD1	TRBV7-2	once	TRBJ2-6	TGTGCCAGCAGTCGACAGGGGGTATCCGGGGCCAACGTCCTGACTTTC	CASSRQGVSGANVLTF
13	.	TRBV11-2	.	TRBJ2-1	TGTGCCAGCCGGGGGTTCACCTACAATGAGCAGTTCTTC	CASRGFTYNEQFF
15	.	TRBV6-5	.	TRBJ1-2	TGTGCCAGCAGTCAAGGACAAGGAGCTAACTATGGCTACACCTTC	CASSQGQGANYGYTF
15	TRBD2	TRBV4-3	.	TRBJ2-1	TGCGCCAGCAGCCAAGGACTAGCGCCTCACAATGAGCAGTTCTTC	CASSQGLAPHNEQFF
16	TRBD2	TRBV6-5	.	TRBJ2-2	TGTGCCAGCAGTTGGGGACTAGCGGGTTACACCGGGGAGCTGTTTTTT	CASSWGLAGYTGELFF
17	TRBD2	TRBV27	.	TRBJ2-2	TGTGCCAGCAGCGACCTTGGGGGAGGGCCGAGCGGCGGGGAGCTGTTTTTT	CASSDLGGGPSGGELFF
12	.	TRBV28	few	TRBJ1-5	TGTGCCAGCAGAGGAGGGAATCAGCCCCAGCATTTT	CASRGGNQPQHF
14	TRBD1	TRBV5-4	.	TRBJ2-7	TGTGCCAGCAGCGCCGGGACAGGCCCCTACGAGCAGTACTTC	CASSAGTGPYEQYF
15	TRBD1	TRBV5-6	.	TRBJ1-5	TGTGCCAGCAGCGTAACAGGGGGGTCGGATCAGCCCCAGCATTTT	CASSVTGGSDQPQHF
12	TRBD1	TRBV5-1	.	TRBJ2-7	TGCGCCAGCAGCTCCCGACAGGGTGAGCAGTACTTC	CASSSRQGEQYF
13	.	TRBV19	.	TRBJ2-7	TGTGCCAGTACCGGGACTGGGCCCTACGAGCAGTACTTC	CASTGTGPYEQYF
15	TRBD1	TRBV4-2	.	TRBJ1-5	TGTGCCAGCAGCCAAGTGGGACAGGGTATTCAGCCCCAGCATTTT	CASSQVGQGIQPQHF
16	TRBD2	TRBV7-6	.	TRBJ2-2	TGTGCCAGCAGCCACCGACTAGCGGGAGCCCCCGGGGAGCTGTTTTTT	CASSHRLAGAPGELFF
17	TRBD2	TRBV7-3	.	TRBJ2-3	TGTGCCAGCAGCCCTATTAGCGTTAGCGGGAGTACAGATACGCAGTATTTT	CASSPISVSGSTDTQYF
15	.	TRBV10-3	.	TRBJ2-3	TGTGCCATTAGGATGGGCGGGCAACGCACAGATACGCAGTATTTT	CAIRMGGQRTDTQYF